What follows are 21 T cell receptor beta chains derived from one specimen sequenced in a study of blood T cells in healthy people across ages. Next came a second PCR, run for about 7 to 12 cycles, which used a sample-barcoded 5' primer along with a J-beta primer mix. TCRdb reprocessed the 5' RACE reads with MiXCR, giving one entry per CDR3 protein. The sample lists some 370,000 distinct CDR3 sequences; 45% to 60% were seen once. Input material: blood. Every receptor here comes from a man aged 60 to 75 in good health.

The chain is built from TRBV7-9 and TRBJ1-1; D is undetermined. V shed 2 bases and J shed 5 bases, with 15 bases lying between them. This CDR3 has 15 amino acids. Germline V lookup: CDR1 SEHNR, CDR2 FQNEAQ (reference sequence). CDR3 bases: TGTGCCAGCAGCTTAACCGGGCAACGCGGAACTGAAGCTTTCTTT. Protein: CASSLTGQRGTEAFF. The entire variable domain, with the rest obtained from reference TRBV7-9 and TRBJ1-1, is as follows: DTGVSQNPRHKITKRGQNVTFRCDPISEHNRLYWYRQTLGQGPEFLTYFQNEAQLEKSRLLSDRFSAERPKGSFSTLEIQRTEQGDSAMYLCASSLTGQRGTEAFFGQGTRLTVV.

This clonotype was recorded a few times. The chain uses TRBV13 and TRBJ2-7, with 9 bases identical to TRBD2. Germline V gene sequence: CDR1 PRHDT, CDR2 FYEKMQ (reference sequence). The J segment lost 2 bases and the V segment lost 4 bases, leaving 6 bases of the junction unmatched. The CDR3 runs to 15 residues. The CDR3 nucleotides are TGTGCCAGCAGCTCGAGGGCTAGCGGGGCCTACGAGCAGTACTTC. This gives the protein CASSSRASGAYEQYF.

The chain couples TRBV7-6 to TRBJ2-7, with TRBD2 matching over 7 bases. V lost 3 bases and J lost 6; bases outside the gene matches: 5. The CDR3 runs to 13 residues. The V gene's germline CDR1 is SGHVS and CDR2 FNYEAQ. The CDR3 region has the DNA TGTGCCAGCAGCTTTAGCGGGCGTGGCGAGCAGTACTTC. Translating it yields CASSFSGRGEQYF.

This chain uses TRBV30 with TRBJ2-7; a weak D match, TRBD2 (6 bases). The germline V gene encodes CDR1 GTSNPN and CDR2 SVGIG (reference sequence). The CDR3 has 17 residues. V gave up 0 bases and J gave up 4 bases, with 22 bases separating them. CDR3: CAWSVIRGMGVRYEQYF. In DNA form, the CDR3 reads TGTGCCTGGAGTGTAATCCGGGGGATGGGGGTGAGGTACGAGCAGTACTTC.

The rearrangement uses TRBV7-2 and TRBJ2-2; 12 positions agree with TRBD2. Losses at the gene ends were 2 bases for V and 5 bases for J; bases not matched to a gene: 3. This CDR3 has 16 residues. Germline CDR1 SGHTA, CDR2 FQGNSA. The CDR3 region is CASSLRGTSGTGELFF. The CDR3 DNA follows: TGTGCCAGCAGCTTACGGGGGACTAGCGGGACCGGGGAGCTGTTTTTT.

Here the CDR3 DNA reads TGTGCCAGCAGTTTATCGCAACCACAGAGAACTAGCTCTGGGGCCAACGTCCTGACTTTC. It encodes CASSLSQPQRTSSGANVLTF. This chain connects TRBV27 to TRBJ2-6; D possibly corresponds to TRBD2 (5 bases). The V gene lost 0 bases and the J gene lost 0 bases, with 18 bases spanning the gap. The CDR3 consists of 20 residues. CDR1 is MNHEY, CDR2 SMNVEV, per germline (reference sequence).

This clonotype was counted at least ten times. The chain carries TRBV6-5 and TRBJ2-1, with 7 bases matching TRBD2. There are 15 residues in the CDR3. J was trimmed by 1 base and V by 6 bases; bases with no gene match: 6. The germline gives CDR1 MNHEY, CDR2 SVGAGI. The CDR3 DNA follows: TGTGCCAGCAGACGACCCGGGGGGTCCTACAATGAGCAGTTCTTC. Translation: CASRRPGGSYNEQFF.

The chain couples TRBV7-9 to TRBJ1-4, with 7 bases identical to TRBD1. CDR1 SEHNR and CDR2 FQNEAQ come from the germline V gene (reference sequence). J gave up 6 bases and V 5 bases, and 3 bases lay outside the gene matches. The CDR3 extends over 13 amino acids. The CDR3 DNA reads TGTGCCAGCAGCAAAACAGGGGATGAAAAACTGTTTTTT. Translating gives CASSKTGDEKLFF.

The CDR3 sequence is CSVWSAYNEQFF. CDR3 nucleotide sequence: TGCAGCGTTTGGTCAGCGTACAATGAGCAGTTCTTC. J is TRBJ2-1 and V is TRBV29-1; D not certain. The CDR3 contains 12 residues. The V end lost 5 bases, the J end lost 4 bases, and 9 bases lay between the germline ends. In germline, CDR1 is SQVTM, CDR2 ANQGSEA.

Only a few counts were recorded for this clonotype. The chain couples TRBV7-2 to TRBJ2-5; D gene ambiguous. The germline V and J ends were trimmed by 5 bases and 4 bases, with 11 bases remaining between them. The CDR3 contains 13 residues. The germline CDR1 and CDR2 sequences are SGHTA and FQGNSA. Here the CDR3 DNA reads TGTGCCAGCAGCAGAGAGGATGGAGAGACCCAGTACTTC. Its protein is CASSREDGETQYF.

The gene calls are TRBV6-6 and TRBJ1-6; 7 bases line up with TRBD1. This CDR3 spans 13 amino acids. Germline V CDR1 and CDR2: MNHNY, SVGAGI (reference sequence). V shed 10 bases, J shed 7 bases, and the junction held 7 bases outside the gene matches. Here the CDR3 reads CATPGGGNSPLHF. DNA of the CDR3: TGTGCCACCCCAGGGGGAGGCAATTCACCCCTCCACTTT.

The chain links TRBV6-1 to TRBJ2-3; no clear D. The V end lost 2 bases, the J end lost 7 bases, and 10 bases lay between the germline ends. CDR1 is MNHNS, CDR2 SASEGT, per germline. This CDR3 region has 13 residues. In nucleotides, the CDR3 is TGTGCCAGCAGTGAACAGGCTCAGCATACGCAGTATTTT. As protein: CASSEQAQHTQYF.

This rearrangement joins TRBV2 to TRBJ1-2; 8 positions agree with TRBD1. Looked up from germline, CDR1 is SNHLY and CDR2 is FYNNEI. V dropped 6 bases and J dropped 4; count of bases not matched to a gene: 7. CDR3 size: 14 residues. CDR3 DNA sequence: TGTGCCAGCAGAGACAGGGGTACGGGCTATGGCTACACCTTC. Residues: CASRDRGTGYGYTF.

This chain links TRBV12-3 or TRBV12-4 with TRBJ2-1, with 8 nucleotides matching TRBD2. This CDR3 region has 14 residues. V lost 3 bases, J lost 7 bases, and 5 bases stayed unmatched. In DNA form, the CDR3 reads TGTGCCAGCAGTTTTACGGGGGGGCGTAATGAGCAGTTCTTC. Its protein is CASSFTGGRNEQFF.

This chain uses TRBV6-4 with TRBJ2-1, with D unclear. Per the germline V gene, CDR1 is MRHNA and CDR2 is SNTAGT. V lost 4 bases, J lost 4 bases, and 14 bases lay in between. This CDR3 has 15 amino acids. In nucleotides, the CDR3 is TGTGCCAGCAGTGGGTACAGTTCGTCTTACAATGAGCAGTTCTTC. Its protein is CASSGYSSSYNEQFF.

This rearrangement joins TRBV5-1 to TRBJ2-7, with TRBD1 matching over 8 bases. CDR3 size: 17 residues. Germline CDR1 reads SGHRS; CDR2 reads YFSETQ. The V and J ends lost 0 bases and 5 bases, in that order; junction bases with no gene match: 13. CDR3 DNA sequence: TGCGCCAGCAGCTTGGCCATCGTCAGGACAGGGTTGAACGAGCAGTACTTC. This sequence encodes CASSLAIVRTGLNEQYF.

This clonotype has only one observation. A much larger clone lies one base from this, so it may be a read error. The V and J genes are TRBV7-9 and TRBJ1-1; perhaps TRBD1 as D (5 bases). This CDR3 has 12 amino acids. V lost 2 bases and J lost 10, with 11 bases in between. In germline, CDR1 is SEHNR, CDR2 FQNEAQ (reference sequence). The CDR3 DNA is TGTGCCAGCAGCTTACAGGGAGGTGGAGCTTTCTTT. Encoded protein: CASSLQGGGAFF. The full variable domain, rest sourced from reference TRBV7-9 and TRBJ1-1, is DTGVSQNPRHKITKRGQNVTFRCDPISEHNRLYWYRQTLGQGPEFLTYFQNEAQLEKSRLLSDRFSAERPKGSFSTLEIQRTEQGDSAMYLCASSLQGGGAFFGQGTRLTVV.

This clonotype was seen more than once but under ten times. The V gene is TRBV6-6, the J gene TRBJ1-2; 8 positions agree with TRBD1. The CDR3 is 15 residues long. V lost 0 bases, J lost 9 bases, and 9 bases stayed unmatched. Germline V lookup: CDR1 MNHNY, CDR2 SVGAGI (reference sequence). CDR3 amino acids: CASSYSGQGPPRYTF. The CDR3 nucleotides read TGTGCCAGCAGTTACTCCGGACAGGGCCCTCCCCGCTACACCTTC.

The chain employs TRBV9 and TRBJ2-5, with TRBD2 identical over 7 bases. The junction had 28 bases not matched to a gene; V was cut back by 0 bases and J by 11 bases. CDR1 is SGDLS, CDR2 YYNGEE, per germline. The CDR3 sequence is 20 residues long. CDR3 region: CASSVGSEGGSSLPYNEQYF. CDR3 in DNA: TGTGCCAGCAGCGTAGGATCGGAGGGCGGGAGTTCCCTACCTTACAATGAGCAGTACTTC.

This clonotype has ten or more counts. The chain combines TRBV7-3 with TRBJ2-1; 11 positions match TRBD2. The CDR3 sequence is 15 residues long. Germline V gives CDR1 SGHTA, CDR2 FQGTGA. With 6 bases clipped from V and 8 bases from J, the junction kept 9 bases outside the gene matches. The CDR3 DNA sequence: TGTGCCAGCAGGCGAATAGCGGGAGGGATGGATGAGCAGTTCTTC. Its protein is CASRRIAGGMDEQFF.

There are a few counts of this clonotype. This chain connects TRBV7-9 to TRBJ1-1, with a tentative D call TRBD1 (5 bases). Trimming stripped 6 bases from V and 4 bases from J, with 12 bases between. The CDR3 covers 13 residues. From germline, CDR1 is SEHNR and CDR2 FQNEAQ (reference sequence). CDR3 protein: CASSPWGGTEAFF. The DNA for the CDR3 is TGTGCCAGCAGTCCGTGGGGGGGCACTGAAGCTTTCTTT.